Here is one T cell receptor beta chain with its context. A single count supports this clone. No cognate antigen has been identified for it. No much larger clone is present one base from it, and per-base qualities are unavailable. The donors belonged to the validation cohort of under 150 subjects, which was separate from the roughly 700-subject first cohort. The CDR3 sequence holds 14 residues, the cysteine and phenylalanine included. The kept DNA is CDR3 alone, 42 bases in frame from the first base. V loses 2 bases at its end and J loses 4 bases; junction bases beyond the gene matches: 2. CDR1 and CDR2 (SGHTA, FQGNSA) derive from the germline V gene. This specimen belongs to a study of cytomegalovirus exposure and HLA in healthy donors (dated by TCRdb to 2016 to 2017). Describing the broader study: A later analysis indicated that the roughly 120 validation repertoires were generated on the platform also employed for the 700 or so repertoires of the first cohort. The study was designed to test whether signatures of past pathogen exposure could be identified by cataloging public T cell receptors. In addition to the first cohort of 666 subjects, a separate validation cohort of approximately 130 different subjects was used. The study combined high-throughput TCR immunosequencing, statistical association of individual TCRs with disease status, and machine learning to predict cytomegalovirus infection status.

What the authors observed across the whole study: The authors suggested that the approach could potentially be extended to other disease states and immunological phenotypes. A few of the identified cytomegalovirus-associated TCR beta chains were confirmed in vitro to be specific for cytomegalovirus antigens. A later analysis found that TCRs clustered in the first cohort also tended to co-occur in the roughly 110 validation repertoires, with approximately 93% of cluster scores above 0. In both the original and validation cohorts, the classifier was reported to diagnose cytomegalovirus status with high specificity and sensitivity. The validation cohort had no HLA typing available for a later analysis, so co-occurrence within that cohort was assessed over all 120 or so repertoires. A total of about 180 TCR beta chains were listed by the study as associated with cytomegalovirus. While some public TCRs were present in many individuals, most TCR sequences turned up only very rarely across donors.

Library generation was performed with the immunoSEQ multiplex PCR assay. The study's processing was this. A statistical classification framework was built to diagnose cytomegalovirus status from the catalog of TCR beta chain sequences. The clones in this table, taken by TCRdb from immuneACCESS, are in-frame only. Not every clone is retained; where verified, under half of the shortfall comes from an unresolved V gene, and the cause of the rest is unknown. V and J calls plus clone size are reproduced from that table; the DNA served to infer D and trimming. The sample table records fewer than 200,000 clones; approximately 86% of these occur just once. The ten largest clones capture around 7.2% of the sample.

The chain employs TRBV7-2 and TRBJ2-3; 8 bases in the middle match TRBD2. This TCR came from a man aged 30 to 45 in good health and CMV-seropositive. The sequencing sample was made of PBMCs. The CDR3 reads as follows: CASSLTTSADTQYF. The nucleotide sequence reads TGTGCCAGCAGCTTAACGACTAGCGCAGATACGCAGTATTTT. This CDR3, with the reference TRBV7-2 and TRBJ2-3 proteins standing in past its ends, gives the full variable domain GAGVSQSPSNKVTEKGKDVELRCDPISGHTALYWYRQSLGQGLEFLIYFQGNSAPDKSGLPSDRFSAERTGGSVSTLTIQRTQQEDSAVYLCASSLTTSADTQYFGPGTRLTVL.